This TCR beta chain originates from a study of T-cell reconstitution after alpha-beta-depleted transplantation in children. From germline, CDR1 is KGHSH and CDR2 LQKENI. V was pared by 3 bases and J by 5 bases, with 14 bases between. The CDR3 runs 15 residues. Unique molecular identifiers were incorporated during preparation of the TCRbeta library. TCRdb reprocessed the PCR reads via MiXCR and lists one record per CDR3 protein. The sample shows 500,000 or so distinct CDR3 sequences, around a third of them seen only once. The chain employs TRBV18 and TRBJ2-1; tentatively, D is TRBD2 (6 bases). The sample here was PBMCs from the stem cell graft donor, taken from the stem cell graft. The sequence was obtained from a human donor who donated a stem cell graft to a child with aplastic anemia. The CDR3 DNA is TGTGCCAGCTCACCTGTGAGCGGAGGGCACAATGAGCAGTTCTTC. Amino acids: CASSPVSGGHNEQFF.